A single sample gave rise to the 7 T cell receptor beta chains below, sequenced in a study of T cells in Graves' hyperthyroidism and ophthalmopathy. Template material for amplifying TCR beta CDR3 regions consisted of RNA transcripts. TCR CDR3 underwent first-round RT-PCR with the HTBI primer set. MiXCR, applied by TCRdb to the multiplex PCR reads, yields one record per CDR3 protein. Found here are 340,000 or so distinct CDR3 sequences, roughly 23% of them singletons; the top ten hold over 45%. Sequenced sample: blood. These receptors all come from a woman in her forties or fifties with Graves' hyperthyroidism.

In this sample, this clonotype turned up many times. The rearrangement uses TRBV3-1 and TRBJ2-5; TRBD2 aligns across 9 bases. Germline values: CDR1 LGHDT, CDR2 YNNKEL (reference sequence). After removal of 4 bases from V and 7 bases from J, the junction contained 10 bases not matched to a gene. This CDR3 has 15 residues. CDR3 residues: CASSPTSGSSGTQYF. CDR3 bases: TGTGCCAGCAGCCCGACTAGCGGAAGCAGTGGGACCCAGTACTTC.

This clonotype was found a few times. The V gene is TRBV7-8, the J gene TRBJ2-7, with 10 positions matching TRBD1. The length of the CDR3 is 15 residues. With 5 bases clipped from V and 5 bases from J, the junction kept 9 bases outside the gene matches. Per germline, CDR1 SGHVS and CDR2 FQNEAQ. CDR3 in amino acids: CASSAGDRGVNEQYF. The CDR3 DNA follows: TGTGCCAGCAGCGCAGGGGACAGGGGAGTTAACGAGCAGTACTTC.

This clonotype was observed at least ten times. V and J are TRBV4-2 and TRBJ2-7, with D possibly TRBD2 on 5 matching bases. Germline values: CDR1 LGHNA, CDR2 YNFKEQ. This CDR3 spans 12 amino acids. Trimming shortened V by 3 bases and J by 5 bases, and 8 bases separated the two germline ends. CDR3 residues: CASSHREDEQYF. CDR3 coding DNA: TGTGCCAGCAGCCACCGGGAAGACGAGCAGTACTTC.

CDR3 sequence: CASYEGVNQPQHF. The CDR3 DNA reads TGTGCCAGCTACGAGGGGGTAAATCAGCCCCAGCATTTT. The chain recombines TRBV6-1 with TRBJ1-5, with TRBD1 as a possible D gene (6 bases). The CDR3 is 13 amino acids. Trimming took 8 bases from V and 4 from J, leaving 12 bases between them. CDR1 and CDR2 (germline): MNHNS, SASEGT.

This clonotype has ten or more counts. DNA for the CDR3: TGTGCCAGCAGCCGCGGCGGGGGCTGGGAGACCCAGTACTTC. Translation: CASSRGGGWETQYF. This sequence joins TRBV9 and TRBJ2-5, with D possibly matching TRBD2 (7 bases). Between the trimmed V and J ends, which lost 4 bases and 5 bases, there was a span of 15 bases. CDR1 and CDR2 (germline): SGDLS, YYNGEE. The CDR3 extends over 14 amino acids.

This clonotype was seen a handful of times. The chain carries TRBV3-1 and TRBJ2-1; D is perhaps TRBD1 (6 bases). Germline CDR1 reads LGHDT; CDR2 reads YNNKEL (reference sequence). V dropped 3 bases and J dropped 4 bases, with 16 bases sitting between them. The CDR3 has 16 amino acids. CDR3 nucleotide sequence: TGTGCCAGCAGCCAGGCAGGGGTCAGGGATTACAATGAGCAGTTCTTC. Its translation: CASSQAGVRDYNEQFF.

This clonotype was counted ten times or more. The chain uses TRBV4-1 and TRBJ2-2; D possibly corresponds to TRBD1 (6 bases). Germline V gene data show CDR1 as MGHRA and CDR2 as YSYEKL. V lost 4 bases and J lost 0, with 9 bases in between. The CDR3 consists of 15 residues. The CDR3 DNA is TGCGCCAGCAGCCCAGGGGACACGAACACCGGGGAGCTGTTTTTT. It translates to CASSPGDTNTGELFF.